Detailed here is one TCR beta chain. Other DNA sequences from this sample encode an identical CDR3 as well. The CDR3 totals 15 residues. V lost 1 base and J lost 4; bases outside the gene matches: 4. Germline lookup yields CDR1 SEHNR and CDR2 FQNEAQ (reference sequence). These data are taken from a study of tumor T cells in aggressive B-cell lymphoma. Sequencing used immunoSEQ multiplex PCR; TCRdb keeps in-frame clones, though not all of them. The sample lists 3,000 or so clones, 86% seen once, with approximately 6.3% in the top ten. This clonotype originated in an adult with diffuse large B cell lymphoma. The sample comprised tumor tissue. This chain links TRBV7-9 with TRBJ2-1; 7 nucleotides align to TRBD2. The CDR3 sequence: CASSLGREAYNEQFF. The CDR3 region has the DNA TGTGCCAGCAGCTTAGGACGGGAGGCTTACAATGAGCAGTTCTTC.